This record concerns one T cell receptor (beta chain) sequence. This clone's antigen is unknown. No clone much larger than this one lies a single base away; base qualities are absent. The immunoSEQ Assay, a bias-controlled multiplex PCR, was used to amplify TCRbeta CDR3 regions from genomic DNA. Under the source paper's analysis protocol: The number of nucleated cells in each sample was estimated from the amplification of reference gene primers within the assay. To quantify the absolute abundance of each unique TCRbeta CDR3 rearrangement, sequence reads were collapsed and filtered. For each sample, productive Simpson clonality was calculated as the square root of Simpson's diversity index over productive rearrangements. TCRdb carries this immuneACCESS record with in-frame sequences only. Its versions omit some clonotypes, under half of them owing to an unresolved V gene in the studies checked, with the rest unexplained. V, J and clone size were drawn from that table, and D and trimming were deduced from the DNA. The sample has around 480,000 clones on record, 88% of them singletons. Around 13% of the sample is held by the ten biggest clonotypes.

At one collaborating source in Seattle, patients were enrolled during active infection and were followed longitudinally through the course of disease. Collaborating institutions collected whole blood in K2EDTA tubes following their own protocols. Collaborator samples were shipped for TCRbeta analysis as frozen whole blood, isolated PBMCs, or DNA extracted from either sample type. The source of the sample is a study of blood T cell repertoires in COVID-19 (dated by TCRdb to 2018 to 2021). Notes on the research overall: Samples covering the acute and convalescent phases of COVID-19 were provided by collaborators in the United States, Italy and Spain. The samples were drawn from two sources: the first 160 participants of the ongoing ImmuneRACE study, and 1,000 to 1,500 subjects contributed by 6 global collaborators. A freely available public database, intended as a resource for researchers studying the immune response to SARS-CoV-2, is where the repertoires were released. The dataset comprised deeply sampled blood TCRbeta repertoires from subjects exposed to, actively infected with, or recovered from COVID-19. HLA class I and class II types, where available, came from metadata supplied by the sample provider rather than from assay-based typing. The material from the prospective study consisted of cDNA or gDNA derived from T cells, B-cell-depleted T cells, or PBMCs. Nearly every sample came with metadata listing a de-identified subject ID, COVID-19 status, age in years and sex. Study-level results and caveats: How much clinical and demographic metadata was included differed by source and by participant, and the metadata was provided uncurated.

V loses 4 bases of germline sequence and J loses 0 bases, and the interval between the two ends is 15 bases. The germline V gene provides CDR1 SGHRS and CDR2 YFSETQ. The CDR3 covers 16 residues, taking in both the cysteine and the phenylalanine. Only the CDR3 DNA is retained, 48 bases long and in frame from the first base. The sequenced sample consisted of peripheral blood. The chain employs TRBV5-1 and TRBJ2-3; the D gene remains uncertain. The clonotype originates from a woman aged 50 to 60 with COVID-19, enrolled during active disease. The DNA reads TGCGCCAGCAGCCCCCTTTTGGGCCTTAGCACAGATACGCAGTATTTT. Translated, this gives CASSPLLGLSTDTQYF.